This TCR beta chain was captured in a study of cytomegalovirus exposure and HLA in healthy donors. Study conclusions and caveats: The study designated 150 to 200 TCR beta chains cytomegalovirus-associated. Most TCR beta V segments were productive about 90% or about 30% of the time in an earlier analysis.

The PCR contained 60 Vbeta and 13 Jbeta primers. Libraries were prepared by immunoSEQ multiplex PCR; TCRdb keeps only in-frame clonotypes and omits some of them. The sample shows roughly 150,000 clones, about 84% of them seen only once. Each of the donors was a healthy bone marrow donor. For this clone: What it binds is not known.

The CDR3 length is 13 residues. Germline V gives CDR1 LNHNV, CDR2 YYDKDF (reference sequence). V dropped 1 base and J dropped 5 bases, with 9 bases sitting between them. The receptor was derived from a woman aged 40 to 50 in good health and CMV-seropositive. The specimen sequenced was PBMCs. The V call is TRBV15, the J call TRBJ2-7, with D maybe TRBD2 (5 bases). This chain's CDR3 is CATSRASIHEQYF. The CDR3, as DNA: TGTGCCACCAGCAGAGCTAGCATCCACGAGCAGTACTTC.